This TCR beta chain is from a study of T cells expressing NK-cell markers. The length of the CDR3 is 16 residues. Germline loops: CDR1 SGHTA, CDR2 FQGTGA. TCRdb re-called the 5' RACE reads, yielding one record per CDR3 amino acid sequence without DNA. This listing includes hundreds of thousands of distinct CDR3 sequences. The sample was blood T cells: a sorted CD56 or NKG2C T cell subset, CD4+ or CD8+ T cells, or bulk PBMC T cells (not recorded which). This clonotype was sampled from a woman aged 18-70 years in good health. The rearrangement joins TRBV7-3 to TRBJ2-7. CDR3 region: CASSLGVGSTTYEQYF.